This TCR beta chain originates from a study of blood T cell repertoires in COVID-19. Study context: Sources were T cells, B-cell-depleted T cells, or PBMCs; the material itself was cDNA or gDNA.

V was clipped by 5 bases and J by 5 bases, with 6 bases between them. Germline V gene lookup returns CDR1 SGHAT and CDR2 FQNNGV. CDR3 length: 11 residues. Under the authors' procedure: Amplifying reference gene primers gave estimates of nucleated cell counts. Here immunoSEQ multiplex PCR was the method, and the copy in TCRdb shows in-frame clones only, minus some. D and trimming come from the DNA, and the V and J calls and clone size come from that table. The table includes 85,000 to 95,000 clones, roughly 88% detected once. The receptor comes from a man aged 55 to 69 with acute or convalescent COVID-19. The chain uses TRBV11-2 and TRBJ2-5, with D maybe TRBD2 (5 bases). Sequenced sample: peripheral blood. The CDR3 loop is CASSRRETQYF. The CDR3 DNA reads as TGTGCCAGCAGCCGGAGGGAGACCCAGTACTTC.